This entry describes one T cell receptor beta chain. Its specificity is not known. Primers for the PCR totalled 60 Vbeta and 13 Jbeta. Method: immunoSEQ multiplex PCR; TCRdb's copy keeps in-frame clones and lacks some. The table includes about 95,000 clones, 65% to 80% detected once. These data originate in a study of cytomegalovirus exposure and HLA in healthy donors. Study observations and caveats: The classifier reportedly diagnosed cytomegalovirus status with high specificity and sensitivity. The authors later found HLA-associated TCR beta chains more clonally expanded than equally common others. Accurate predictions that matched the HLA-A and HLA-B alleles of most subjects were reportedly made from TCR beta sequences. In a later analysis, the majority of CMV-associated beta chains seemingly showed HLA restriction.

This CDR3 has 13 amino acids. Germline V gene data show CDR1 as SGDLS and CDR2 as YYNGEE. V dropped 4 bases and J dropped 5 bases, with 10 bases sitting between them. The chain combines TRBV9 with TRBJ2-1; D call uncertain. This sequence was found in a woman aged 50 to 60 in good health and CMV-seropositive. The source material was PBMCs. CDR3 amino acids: CASSPPTHNEQFF. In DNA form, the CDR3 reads TGTGCCAGCAGCCCACCTACTCACAATGAGCAGTTCTTC. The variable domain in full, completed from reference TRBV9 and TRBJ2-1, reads DSGVTQTPKHLITATGQRVTLRCSPRSGDLSVYWYQQSLDQGLQFLIQYYNGEERAKGNILERFSAQQFPDLHSELNLSSLELGDSALYFCASSPPTHNEQFFGPGTRLTVL.